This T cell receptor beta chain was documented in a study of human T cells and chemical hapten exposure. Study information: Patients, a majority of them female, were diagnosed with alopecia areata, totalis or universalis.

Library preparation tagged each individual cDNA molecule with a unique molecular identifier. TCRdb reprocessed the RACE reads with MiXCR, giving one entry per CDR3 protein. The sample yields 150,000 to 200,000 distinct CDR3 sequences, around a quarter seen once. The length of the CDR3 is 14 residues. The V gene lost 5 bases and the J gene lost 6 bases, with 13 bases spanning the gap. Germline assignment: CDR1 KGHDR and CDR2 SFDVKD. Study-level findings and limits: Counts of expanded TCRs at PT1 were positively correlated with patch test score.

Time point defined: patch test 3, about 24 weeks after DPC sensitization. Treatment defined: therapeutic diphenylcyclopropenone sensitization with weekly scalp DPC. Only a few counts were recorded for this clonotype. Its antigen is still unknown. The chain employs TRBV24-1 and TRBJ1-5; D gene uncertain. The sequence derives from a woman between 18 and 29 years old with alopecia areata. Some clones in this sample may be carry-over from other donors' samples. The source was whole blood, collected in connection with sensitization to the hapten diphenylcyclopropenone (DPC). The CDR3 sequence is CATSVALSSQPQHF. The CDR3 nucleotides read TGTGCCACCAGTGTAGCCCTAAGTAGTCAGCCCCAGCATTTT.